The 5 T cell receptor beta chains below were found in one sample sequenced in a study of CD8+CD57+ T cells in acquired aplastic anemia. The template used for profiling TCR beta VDJ and CDR3 was genomic DNA. TCRdb re-derived calls from the reads in MiXCR, one entry per CDR3 protein. The table has around 500,000 distinct CDR3 sequences, around 30% seen once. Whoever was chosen for sequencing had shown CD8+CD57+ cell expansion by flow cytometry. The sample was sorted CD4+, CD8+, or CD8+CD57+ T cells (not recorded which) from PBMCs. All receptors derive from a human donor with aplastic anemia.

This clonotype was counted ten times or more. The chain employs TRBV19 and TRBJ2-7, with 9 bases that match TRBD1. CDR1 is LNHDA and CDR2 is SQIVND in the germline V gene (reference sequence). This CDR3 has 13 residues. V lost 6 bases to trimming and J lost 7 bases; unmatched junction nucleotides: 7. The CDR3 DNA reads as TGTGCCAGTAGCAGGACAGGGGTGGGAGAGCAGTACTTC. As protein: CASSRTGVGEQYF. Drawing the rest from reference TRBV19 and TRBJ2-7, the complete variable domain is DGGITQSPKYLFRKEGQNVTLSCEQNLNHDAMYWYRQDPGQGLRLIYYSQIVNDFQKGDIAEGYSVSREKKESFPLTVTSAQKNPTAFYLCASSRTGVGEQYFGPGTRLTVT.

This clonotype was found many times. The V gene is TRBV20-1, the J gene TRBJ1-5; weak D call: TRBD1 (6 bases). The germline V gene encodes CDR1 DFQATT and CDR2 SNEGSKA (reference sequence). V lost 6 bases and J lost 1, with 13 bases in between. The CDR3 runs to 14 residues. The CDR3 DNA sequence: TGCAGTGCCACGGACAGTGGGAGCAATCAGCCCCAGCATTTT. Translation gives CSATDSGSNQPQHF.

The chain has TRBV4-3 and TRBJ1-1; 7 nucleotides match TRBD1. From germline, CDR1 is LGHNA and CDR2 YSLEER. The V and J ends lost 3 bases and 6 bases, in that order; junction bases with no gene match: 7. The CDR3 sequence is 14 residues long. Here the CDR3 reads CASSHPDRDAEAFF. The CDR3 DNA sequence: TGCGCCAGCAGCCACCCCGACAGGGACGCTGAAGCTTTCTTT.

The chain uses TRBV20-1 and TRBJ2-2, with 7 bases identical to TRBD2. With 3 bases clipped from V and 4 bases from J, the junction kept 5 bases outside the gene matches. Germline values: CDR1 DFQATT, CDR2 SNEGSKA (reference sequence). The CDR3 contains 14 residues. The CDR3 spells CSARGRGVTGELFF. In nucleotides, the CDR3 is TGCAGTGCTAGGGGTCGGGGGGTCACCGGGGAGCTGTTTTTT.

Ten or more counts support this clonotype. The chain links TRBV10-3 to TRBJ1-2, with 9 positions matching TRBD1. CDR3 length equals 16 residues. The ends lost 3 bases at V and 1 base at J; junction bases unmatched: 6. Germline assignment: CDR1 ENHRY and CDR2 SYGVKD. In DNA form, the CDR3 reads TGTGCCATCAGTGATACAGGGGGCGCTTTTAACTATGGCTACACCTTC. This sequence encodes CAISDTGGAFNYGYTF.